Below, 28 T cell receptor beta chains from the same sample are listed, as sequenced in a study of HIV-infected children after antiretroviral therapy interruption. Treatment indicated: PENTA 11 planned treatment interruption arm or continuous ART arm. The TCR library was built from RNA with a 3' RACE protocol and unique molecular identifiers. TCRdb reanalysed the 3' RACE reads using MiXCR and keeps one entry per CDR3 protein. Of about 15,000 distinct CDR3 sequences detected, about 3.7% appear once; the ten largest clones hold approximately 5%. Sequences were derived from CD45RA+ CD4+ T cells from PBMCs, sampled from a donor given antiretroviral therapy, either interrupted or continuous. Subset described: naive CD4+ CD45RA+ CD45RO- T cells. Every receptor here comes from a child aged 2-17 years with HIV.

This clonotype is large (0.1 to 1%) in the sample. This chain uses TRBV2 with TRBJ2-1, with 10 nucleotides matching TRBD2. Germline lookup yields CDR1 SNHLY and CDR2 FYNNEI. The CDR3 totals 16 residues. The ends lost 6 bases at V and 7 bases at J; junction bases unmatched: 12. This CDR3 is CASRGGIAGGLNEQFF. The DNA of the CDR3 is TGTGCCAGCAGAGGTGGTATAGCGGGGGGCCTGAATGAGCAGTTCTTC.

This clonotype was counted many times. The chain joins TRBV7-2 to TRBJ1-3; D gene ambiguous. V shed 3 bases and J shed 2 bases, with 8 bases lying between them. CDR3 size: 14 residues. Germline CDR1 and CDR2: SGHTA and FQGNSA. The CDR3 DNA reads TGTGCCAGCAGCTTGCTTATCGCTGGAAACACCATATATTTT. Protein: CASSLLIAGNTIYF. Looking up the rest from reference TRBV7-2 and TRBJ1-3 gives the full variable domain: GAGVSQSPSNKVTEKGKDVELRCDPISGHTALYWYRQSLGQGLEFLIYFQGNSAPDKSGLPSDRFSAERTGGSVSTLTIQRTQQEDSAVYLCASSLLIAGNTIYFGEGSWLTVV.

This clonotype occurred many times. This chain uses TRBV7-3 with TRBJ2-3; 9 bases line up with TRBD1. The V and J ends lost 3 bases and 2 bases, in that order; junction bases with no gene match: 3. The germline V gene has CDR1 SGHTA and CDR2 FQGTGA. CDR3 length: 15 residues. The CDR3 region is CASSLRTGATDTQYF. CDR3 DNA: TGTGCCAGCAGCTTGCGGACAGGGGCCACAGATACGCAGTATTTT.

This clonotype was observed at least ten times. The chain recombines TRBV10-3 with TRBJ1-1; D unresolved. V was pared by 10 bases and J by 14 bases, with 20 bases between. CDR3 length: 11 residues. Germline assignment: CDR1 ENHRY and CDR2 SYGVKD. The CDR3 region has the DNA TGTGCCAGCAGAGAGAACACAGAAGTCTTCTTT. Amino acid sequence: CASRENTEVFF.

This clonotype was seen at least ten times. CDR3 coding DNA: TGTGCCAGCAGTCCCCGGGGACAGGGAGGCGGTCAGCCCCAGCATTTT. The encoded protein is CASSPRGQGGGQPQHF. The chain carries TRBV28 and TRBJ1-5, with 9 bases that match TRBD1. Trimming took 5 bases from V and 6 from J; bases not matched to a gene: 11. The germline V gene encodes CDR1 MDHEN and CDR2 SYDVKM. CDR3 size: 16 residues.

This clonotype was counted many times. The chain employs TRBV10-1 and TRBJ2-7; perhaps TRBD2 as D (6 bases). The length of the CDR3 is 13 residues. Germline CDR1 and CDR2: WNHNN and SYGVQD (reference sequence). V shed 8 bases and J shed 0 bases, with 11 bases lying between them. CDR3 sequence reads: CASGGYSSYEQYF. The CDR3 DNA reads TGCGCCAGCGGGGGGTATAGCTCCTACGAGCAGTACTTC.

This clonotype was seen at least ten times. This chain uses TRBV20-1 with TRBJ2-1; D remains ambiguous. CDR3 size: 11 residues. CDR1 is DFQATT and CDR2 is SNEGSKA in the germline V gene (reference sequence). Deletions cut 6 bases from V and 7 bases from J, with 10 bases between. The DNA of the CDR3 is TGCAGTGCCCTGACGGAAAATGAGCAGTTCTTC. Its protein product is CSALTENEQFF.

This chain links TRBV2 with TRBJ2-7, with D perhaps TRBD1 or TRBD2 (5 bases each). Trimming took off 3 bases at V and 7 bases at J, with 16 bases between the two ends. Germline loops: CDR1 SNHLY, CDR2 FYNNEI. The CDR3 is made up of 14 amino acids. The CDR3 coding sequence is TGTGCCAGCAGTGAGGGGGACCGAGTGGGGGAGCAGTACTTC. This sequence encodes CASSEGDRVGEQYF.

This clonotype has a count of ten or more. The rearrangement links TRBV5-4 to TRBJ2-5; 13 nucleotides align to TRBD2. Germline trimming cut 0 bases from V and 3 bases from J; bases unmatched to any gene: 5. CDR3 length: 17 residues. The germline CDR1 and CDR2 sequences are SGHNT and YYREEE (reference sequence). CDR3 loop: CASSLDVGLAGEETQYF. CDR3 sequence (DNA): TGTGCCAGCAGCTTGGACGTCGGACTAGCGGGGGAAGAGACCCAGTACTTC.

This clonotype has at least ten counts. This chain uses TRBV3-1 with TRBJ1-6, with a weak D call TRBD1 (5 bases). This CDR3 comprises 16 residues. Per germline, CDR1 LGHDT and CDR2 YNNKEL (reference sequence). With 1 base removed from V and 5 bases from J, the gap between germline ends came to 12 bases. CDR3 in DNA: TGTGCCAGCAGCCAAGGGACCGGGACTCATAATTCACCCCTCCACTTT. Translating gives CASSQGTGTHNSPLHF.

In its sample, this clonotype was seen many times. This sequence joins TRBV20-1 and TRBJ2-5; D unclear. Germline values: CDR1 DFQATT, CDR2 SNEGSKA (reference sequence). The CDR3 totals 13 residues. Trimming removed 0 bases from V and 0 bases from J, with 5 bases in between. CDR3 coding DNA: TGCAGTGCTAGAGATACAGACCAAGAGACCCAGTACTTC. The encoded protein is CSARDTDQETQYF.

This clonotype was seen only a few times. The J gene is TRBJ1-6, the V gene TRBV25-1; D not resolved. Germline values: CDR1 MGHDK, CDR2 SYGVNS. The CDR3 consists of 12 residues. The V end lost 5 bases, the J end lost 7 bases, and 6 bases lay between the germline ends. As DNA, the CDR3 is TGTGCCAGCAGTCGAGGGAATTCACCCCTCCACTTT. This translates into CASSRGNSPLHF.

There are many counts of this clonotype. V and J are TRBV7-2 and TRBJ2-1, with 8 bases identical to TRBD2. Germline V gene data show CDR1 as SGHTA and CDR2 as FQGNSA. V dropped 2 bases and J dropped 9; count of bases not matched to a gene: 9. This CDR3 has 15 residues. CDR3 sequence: CASSLIVGGAGEQFF. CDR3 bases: TGTGCCAGCAGCTTAATAGTCGGGGGGGCAGGTGAGCAGTTCTTC.

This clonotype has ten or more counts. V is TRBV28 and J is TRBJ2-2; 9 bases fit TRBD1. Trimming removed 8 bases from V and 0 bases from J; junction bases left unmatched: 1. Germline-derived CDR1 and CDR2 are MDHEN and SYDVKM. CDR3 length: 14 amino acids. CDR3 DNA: TGTGCCAGCGGACAGGGGACGAACACCGGGGAGCTGTTTTTT. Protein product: CASGQGTNTGELFF.

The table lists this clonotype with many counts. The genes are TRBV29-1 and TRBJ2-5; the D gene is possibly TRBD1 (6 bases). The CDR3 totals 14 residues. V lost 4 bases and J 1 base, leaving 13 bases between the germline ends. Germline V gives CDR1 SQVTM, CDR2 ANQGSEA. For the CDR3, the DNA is TGCAGCGTTGGTTGGGGGCCATTCCAAGAGACCCAGTACTTC. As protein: CSVGWGPFQETQYF.

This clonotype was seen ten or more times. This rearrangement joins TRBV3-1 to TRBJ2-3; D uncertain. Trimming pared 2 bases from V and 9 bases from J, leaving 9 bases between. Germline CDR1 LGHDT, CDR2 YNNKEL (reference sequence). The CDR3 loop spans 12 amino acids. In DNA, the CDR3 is TGTGCCAGCAGCCAACACCGGGCCACGCAGTATTTT. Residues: CASSQHRATQYF.

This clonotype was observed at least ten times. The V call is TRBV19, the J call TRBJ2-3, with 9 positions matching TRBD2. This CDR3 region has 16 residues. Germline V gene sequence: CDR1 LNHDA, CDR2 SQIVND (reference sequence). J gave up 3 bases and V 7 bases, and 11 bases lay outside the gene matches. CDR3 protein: CASKYLGGGATDTQYF. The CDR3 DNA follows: TGTGCCAGTAAATACCTCGGCGGGGGGGCAACAGATACGCAGTATTTT.

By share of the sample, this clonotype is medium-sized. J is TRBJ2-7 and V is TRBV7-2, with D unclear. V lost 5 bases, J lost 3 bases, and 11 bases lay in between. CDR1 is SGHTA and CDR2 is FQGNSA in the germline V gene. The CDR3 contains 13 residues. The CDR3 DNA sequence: TGTGCCAGCAGCACCCGACTCAACTACGAGCAGTACTTC. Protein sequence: CASSTRLNYEQYF.

DNA for the CDR3: TGCAGTGCTAGTAATCGGGTCACCGGGGAGCTGTTTTTT. Its translation: CSASNRVTGELFF. The chain has TRBV20-1 and TRBJ2-2; D gene unclear. The germline CDR1 and CDR2 sequences are DFQATT and SNEGSKA (reference sequence). The germline V and J ends were trimmed by 3 bases and 4 bases, with 9 bases remaining between them. The CDR3 sequence is 13 residues long.

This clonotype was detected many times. The CDR3 spells CASSSAGTSGGPDTQYF. DNA for the CDR3: TGTGCCAGCAGCTCCGCCGGGACTAGCGGGGGACCAGATACGCAGTATTTT. V gene TRBV7-3 combines with J gene TRBJ2-3; TRBD2 aligns across 14 bases. Losses at the gene ends were 4 bases for V and 4 bases for J; bases not matched to a gene: 7. CDR1 is SGHTA and CDR2 is FQGTGA in the germline V gene. CDR3 length: 17 amino acids.

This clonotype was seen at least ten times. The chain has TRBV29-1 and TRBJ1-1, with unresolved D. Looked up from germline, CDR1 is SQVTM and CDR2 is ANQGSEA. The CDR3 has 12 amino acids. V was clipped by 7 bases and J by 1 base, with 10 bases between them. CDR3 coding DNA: TGCAGCGCCGCCCACCCGAACACTGAAGCTTTCTTT. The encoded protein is CSAAHPNTEAFF. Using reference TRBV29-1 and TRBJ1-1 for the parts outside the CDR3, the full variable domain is SAVISQKPSRDICQRGTSLTIQCQVDSQVTMMFWYRQQPGQSLTLIATANQGSEATYESGFVIDKFPISRPNLTFSTLTVSNMSPEDSSIYLCSAAHPNTEAFFGQGTRLTVV.

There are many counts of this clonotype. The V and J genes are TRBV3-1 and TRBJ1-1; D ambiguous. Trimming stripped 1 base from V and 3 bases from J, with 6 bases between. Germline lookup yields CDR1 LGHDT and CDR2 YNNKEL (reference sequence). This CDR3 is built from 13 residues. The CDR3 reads CASSQGRYTEAFF. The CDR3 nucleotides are TGTGCCAGCAGCCAAGGAAGGTACACTGAAGCTTTCTTT. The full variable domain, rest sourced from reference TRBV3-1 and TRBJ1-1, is DTAVSQTPKYLVTQMGNDKSIKCEQNLGHDTMYWYKQDSKKFLKIMFSYNNKELIINETVPNRFSPKSPDKAHLNLHINSLELGDSAVYFCASSQGRYTEAFFGQGTRLTVV.

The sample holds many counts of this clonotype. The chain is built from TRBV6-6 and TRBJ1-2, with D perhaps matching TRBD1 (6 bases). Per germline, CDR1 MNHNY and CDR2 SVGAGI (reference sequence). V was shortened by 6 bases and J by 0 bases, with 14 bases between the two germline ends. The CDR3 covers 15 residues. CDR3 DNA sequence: TGTGCCAGCAGGCCGAGACAGGACCCTAACTATGGCTACACCTTC. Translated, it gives CASRPRQDPNYGYTF.

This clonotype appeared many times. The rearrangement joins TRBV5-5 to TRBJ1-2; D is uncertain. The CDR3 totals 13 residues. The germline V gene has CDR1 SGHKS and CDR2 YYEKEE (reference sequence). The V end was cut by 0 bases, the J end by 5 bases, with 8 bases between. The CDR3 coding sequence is TGTGCCAGCAGCTTGGCCTATCTTTATGGCTACACCTTC. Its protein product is CASSLAYLYGYTF.

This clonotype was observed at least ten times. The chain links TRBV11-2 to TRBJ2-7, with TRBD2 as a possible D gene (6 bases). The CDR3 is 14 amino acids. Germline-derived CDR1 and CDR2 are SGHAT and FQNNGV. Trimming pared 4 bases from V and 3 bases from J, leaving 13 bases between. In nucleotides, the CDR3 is TGTGCCAGCAGCTCGGTTGGGGGGTACTACGAGCAGTACTTC. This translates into CASSSVGGYYEQYF.

This CDR3 is CAISPMGTGTLAKNIQYF. CDR3 nucleotide sequence: TGTGCCATCAGTCCGATGGGGACAGGGACTCTAGCCAAAAACATTCAGTACTTC. The V call is TRBV10-3, the J call TRBJ2-4; 9 positions match TRBD1. This CDR3 contains 18 residues. Per the germline V gene, CDR1 is ENHRY and CDR2 is SYGVKD. Unmatched junction bases numbered 11, after V lost 5 bases and J lost 0 bases.

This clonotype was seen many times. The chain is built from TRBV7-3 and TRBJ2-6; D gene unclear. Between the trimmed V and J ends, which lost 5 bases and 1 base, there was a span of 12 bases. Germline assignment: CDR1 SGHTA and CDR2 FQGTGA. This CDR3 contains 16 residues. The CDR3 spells CASSHNAFSGANVLTF. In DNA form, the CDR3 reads TGTGCCAGCAGCCATAATGCGTTTTCTGGGGCCAACGTCCTGACTTTC.

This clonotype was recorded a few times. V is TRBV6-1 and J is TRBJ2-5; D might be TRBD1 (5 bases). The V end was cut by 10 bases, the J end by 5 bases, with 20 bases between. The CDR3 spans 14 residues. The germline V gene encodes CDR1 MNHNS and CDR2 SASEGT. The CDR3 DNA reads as TGTGCCATCAGAAGGTCAGGGAATAGGGAGACCCAGTACTTC. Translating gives CAIRRSGNRETQYF.